The rows below give T cell receptor beta chains drawn from one sample of a study of cytomegalovirus exposure and HLA in healthy donors. TCRdb keeps only in-frame clones here, not all; method: immunoSEQ multiplex PCR. The table shows about 140,000 clones, with roughly 80% occurring only once. Source material: PBMCs. The receptors derive from a man between 18 and 29 years old in good health and CMV-seronegative. Both conserved end residues are part of each CDR3. D genes are given only for firm matches. The listing skips clone size in some rows; elsewhere it reads once, few, many or a size class.

V: TRBV15
size: NA
D: NA
J: TRBJ1-2
CDR3: CATSTPRTEVGGYTF
DNA: TGTGCCACCAGCACCCCTCGGACAGAGGTTGGTGGCTACACCTTC

V: TRBV11-3
size: NA
D: TRBD1
J: TRBJ2-5
CDR3: CASSRDRGETQYF
DNA: TGTGCCAGCAGCCGGGACAGGGGGGAGACCCAGTACTTC

V: TRBV18
size: NA
D: NA
J: TRBJ1-6
CDR3: CASSLDSSYNSPLHF
DNA: TGTGCCAGCTCACTCGACAGTTCCTATAATTCACCCCTCCACTTT

V: TRBV18
size: NA
D: NA
J: TRBJ2-1
CDR3: CASSPRQGRTYNEQFF
DNA: TGTGCCAGCTCACCACGGCAGGGGCGAACCTACAATGAGCAGTTCTTC

V: TRBV5-1
size: NA
D: TRBD1
J: TRBJ2-7
CDR3: CASSPGQGAAYEQYF
DNA: TGCGCCAGCAGCCCCGGACAGGGGGCGGCCTACGAGCAGTACTTC

V: TRBV7-9
size: few
D: NA
J: TRBJ2-2
CDR3: CASSLGGTGELFF
DNA: TGTGCCAGCAGCTTAGGAGGAACCGGGGAGCTGTTTTTT

V: TRBV19
size: NA
D: NA
J: TRBJ1-5
CDR3: CASSPLQISNQPQHF
DNA: TGTGCCAGTAGCCCCTTGCAGATTAGCAATCAGCCCCAGCATTTT

V: TRBV7-6
size: NA
D: TRBD1
J: TRBJ1-6
CDR3: CASSLNRGNSPLHF
DNA: TGTGCCAGCAGCTTAAACAGGGGTAATTCACCCCTCCACTTT

V: TRBV10-3
size: NA
D: TRBD2
J: TRBJ2-3
CDR3: CASGTSRGTDTQYF
DNA: TGTGCCTCCGGGACTAGTAGGGGCACAGATACGCAGTATTTT

V: TRBV4-3
size: few
D: NA
J: TRBJ1-3
CDR3: CASSQDNTISGNTIYF
DNA: TGCGCCAGCAGCCAAGATAACACCATCTCTGGAAACACCATATATTTT

V: TRBV7-9
size: NA
D: NA
J: TRBJ2-1
CDR3: CSSSLLGGAFSSYNEQFF
DNA: TGTTCCAGCAGCTTATTGGGGGGGGCATTTTCCTCCTACAATGAGCAGTTCTTC

V: TRBV6-1
size: NA
D: NA
J: TRBJ1-1
CDR3: CASSRGTTLNTEAFF
DNA: TGTGCCAGCAGTCGTGGAACGACACTGAACACTGAAGCTTTCTTT

V: TRBV7-9
size: NA
D: NA
J: TRBJ1-1
CDR3: CASRANTEAFF
DNA: TGTGCCAGCAGAGCGAACACTGAAGCTTTCTTT

V: TRBV5-1
size: few
D: NA
J: TRBJ1-1
CDR3: CASSLAGFQNTEAFF
DNA: TGCGCCAGCAGCTTGGCGGGGTTTCAGAACACTGAAGCTTTCTTT

V: TRBV9
size: NA
D: TRBD1
J: TRBJ1-6
CDR3: CASSGRQGALSPLHF
DNA: TGTGCCAGCAGCGGCCGACAGGGGGCTCTTTCACCCCTCCACTTT

V: TRBV5-1
size: NA
D: TRBD1
J: TRBJ2-7
CDR3: CASSLVTGPYEQYF
DNA: TGCGCCAGCAGCTTGGTGACAGGGCCCTACGAGCAGTACTTC

V: TRBV6-1
size: NA
D: NA
J: TRBJ2-7
CDR3: CASRQGYEQYF
DNA: TGTGCCAGCAGACAGGGCTACGAGCAGTACTTC

V: TRBV9
size: once
D: NA
J: TRBJ1-2
CDR3: CASSVEQGLYGYTF
DNA: TGTGCCAGCAGCGTAGAGCAGGGACTCTATGGCTACACCTTC

V: TRBV6-6
size: few
D: NA
J: TRBJ1-1
CDR3: CASSHRVTTTEAFF
DNA: TGTGCCAGCAGCCACAGGGTAACTACGACTGAAGCTTTCTTT

V: TRBV7-2
size: NA
D: TRBD1
J: TRBJ1-2
CDR3: CASSLWTGDGYTF
DNA: TGTGCCAGCAGCTTATGGACAGGAGATGGCTACACCTTC

V: TRBV9
size: NA
D: NA
J: TRBJ2-1
CDR3: CASSVAGGYDEQFF
DNA: TGTGCCAGCAGCGTAGCAGGGGGGTACGATGAGCAGTTCTTC

V: TRBV4-3
size: few
D: NA
J: TRBJ1-1
CDR3: CASSQVRGSPLGAFF
DNA: TGCGCCAGCAGCCAAGTACGAGGTTCCCCCCTCGGAGCTTTCTTT

V: TRBV13
size: NA
D: TRBD1
J: TRBJ1-4
CDR3: CASSLRGTGNEKLFF
DNA: TGTGCCAGCAGCTTAAGGGGGACAGGGAATGAAAAACTGTTTTTT

V: TRBV4-1
size: few
D: NA
J: TRBJ1-4
CDR3: CASSQDSRATNEKLFF
DNA: TGCGCCAGCAGCCAAGATTCCAGGGCAACTAATGAAAAACTGTTTTTT

V: TRBV27
size: NA
D: NA
J: TRBJ1-5
CDR3: CASSVQGSNQPQHF
DNA: TGTGCCAGCAGCGTACAGGGCAGCAATCAGCCCCAGCATTTT

V: TRBV4-3
size: NA
D: NA
J: TRBJ1-1
CDR3: CASSASPIGRTEAFF
DNA: TGCGCCAGCAGCGCCTCCCCCATCGGGAGGACTGAGGCTTTCTTT

V: TRBV6-6
size: NA
D: TRBD1
J: TRBJ2-5
CDR3: CASSGDRRRQETQYF
DNA: TGTGCCAGCAGTGGGGACAGGAGGAGACAAGAGACCCAGTACTTC

V: TRBV4-2
size: NA
D: NA
J: TRBJ1-4
CDR3: CASSGRAGRGEKLFF
DNA: TGTGCCAGCAGCGGAAGAGCGGGGAGGGGAGAAAAACTGTTTTTT

V: TRBV6-5
size: NA
D: NA
J: TRBJ2-1
CDR3: CASSLDRHNEQFF
DNA: TGTGCCAGCAGTTTAGACAGACACAATGAGCAGTTCTTC

V: TRBV9
size: NA
D: NA
J: TRBJ2-7
CDR3: CASSVESGFSYEQYF
DNA: TGTGCCAGCAGCGTAGAAAGCGGGTTCTCCTACGAGCAGTACTTC

V: TRBV5-1
size: NA
D: NA
J: TRBJ2-1
CDR3: CASSKQGSYNEQFF
DNA: TGCGCCAGCAGTAAACAGGGAAGCTACAATGAGCAGTTCTTC

V: TRBV5-8
size: NA
D: NA
J: TRBJ1-2
CDR3: CASSHQGVGYTF
DNA: TGTGCCAGCAGCCATCAAGGGGTAGGCTACACCTTC

V: TRBV9
size: NA
D: NA
J: TRBJ2-5
CDR3: CASSVGDFLETQYF
DNA: TGTGCCAGCAGCGTAGGCGACTTCTTAGAGACCCAGTACTTC

V: TRBV5-1
size: NA
D: NA
J: TRBJ1-6
CDR3: CASSLDRNSPLHF
DNA: TGCGCCAGCAGCTTGGACAGGAATTCACCCCTCCACTTT

V: TRBV27
size: NA
D: TRBD1
J: TRBJ2-6
CDR3: CASTAGGSGANVLTF
DNA: TGTGCCAGCACAGCAGGGGGCTCTGGGGCCAACGTCCTGACTTTC

V: TRBV7-9
size: NA
D: TRBD2
J: TRBJ2-1
CDR3: CASSPWRGGRNEQFF
DNA: TGTGCCAGCAGCCCATGGCGGGGGGGCAGGAATGAGCAGTTCTTC

V: TRBV5-5
size: few
D: TRBD2
J: TRBJ2-7
CDR3: CASSWNRLARSYEQYF
DNA: TGTGCCAGCAGCTGGAACCGACTAGCACGCTCCTACGAGCAGTACTTC

V: TRBV2
size: NA
D: TRBD1
J: TRBJ2-3
CDR3: CASSTGTGSTDTQYF
DNA: TGTGCCAGCAGTACCGGGACAGGTAGCACAGATACGCAGTATTTT

V: TRBV19
size: NA
D: NA
J: TRBJ1-6
CDR3: CASSMVRGSPLHF
DNA: TGTGCCAGTAGTATGGTCCGGGGTTCACCCCTCCACTTT

V: TRBV9
size: NA
D: NA
J: TRBJ2-5
CDR3: CASSPGGHETQYF
DNA: TGTGCCAGCAGCCCCGGGGGGCACGAGACCCAGTACTTC

V: TRBV2
size: few
D: TRBD1
J: TRBJ2-1
CDR3: CASTGQGTSYNEQFF
DNA: TGTGCCAGCACCGGACAGGGTACCTCCTACAATGAGCAGTTCTTC

V: TRBV9
size: NA
D: TRBD1
J: TRBJ1-5
CDR3: CASSVTGVGQPQHF
DNA: TGTGCCAGCAGCGTCACAGGGGTAGGTCAGCCCCAGCATTTT

V: TRBV19
size: NA
D: TRBD2
J: TRBJ2-1
CDR3: CASNWGTSGNINEQFF
DNA: TGTGCCAGTAATTGGGGGACTAGCGGAAATATCAATGAGCAGTTCTTC

V: TRBV4-3
size: NA
D: NA
J: TRBJ2-1
CDR3: CASSQVQRQVQNNEQFF
DNA: TGCGCCAGCAGCCAAGTCCAGCGACAGGTCCAAAACAATGAGCAGTTCTTC

V: TRBV5-4
size: NA
D: TRBD1
J: TRBJ2-7
CDR3: CASRRGPGDRGSGEQYF
DNA: TGTGCCAGCAGACGGGGGCCGGGCGACAGGGGTTCTGGCGAGCAGTACTTC

V: TRBV9
size: NA
D: NA
J: TRBJ2-5
CDR3: CASSVGRGWTRETQYF
DNA: TGTGCCAGCAGCGTAGGAAGGGGGTGGACCAGGGAGACCCAGTACTTC

V: TRBV5-1
size: NA
D: NA
J: TRBJ1-2
CDR3: CASSLAEHYGYTF
DNA: TGCGCCAGCAGCTTGGCCGAGCACTATGGCTACACCTTC

V: TRBV5-1
size: once
D: NA
J: TRBJ2-7
CDR3: CASSLATGEQYF
DNA: TGCGCCAGCAGCTTGGCTACCGGGGAGCAGTACTTC

V: TRBV29-1
size: few
D: NA
J: TRBJ2-4
CDR3: CSVDVAKNIQYF
DNA: TGCAGCGTTGACGTAGCCAAAAACATTCAGTACTTC

V: TRBV10-3
size: NA
D: NA
J: TRBJ2-5
CDR3: CAISEPTGLETQYF
DNA: TGTGCCATCAGTGAGCCGACAGGTCTAGAGACCCAGTACTTC